The entry that follows covers one TCR beta chain sequence. Original data processing: Amplification of reference gene primers was used by the study to estimate nucleated cell counts. Assay used: immunoSEQ multiplex PCR; TCRdb lists only in-frame clones, some missing. From that table come the V and J calls and clone size; the DNA was used to work out D and trimming. The sample holds around 450,000 clones; more than 85% are singletons and the top ten take roughly 4%. The sample belongs to a study of blood T cell repertoires in COVID-19. Study as a whole: Both acute and convalescent COVID-19 samples were obtained from the United States, Italy and Spain. T cells, B-cell-depleted T cells, or PBMCs supplied cDNA or gDNA.

Germline CDR1 SGHVS, CDR2 FNYEAQ. The CDR3 is 15 amino acids. The V and J ends lost 2 bases and 5 bases respectively, with 14 bases between them. Sequencing was carried out using peripheral blood. This receptor was taken from a woman aged 25 to 39 with acute or convalescent COVID-19. The chain has TRBV7-6 and TRBJ2-3; weak D call: TRBD2 (5 bases). The CDR3 sequence is CASSLSRGPKDTQYF. The CDR3, as DNA: TGTGCCAGCAGCTTATCTAGAGGGCCGAAAGATACGCAGTATTTT.